This TCR beta chain was identified in a study of blood T cell repertoires in COVID-19. Study-level background: The origin of the acute and convalescent COVID-19 samples was the United States, Italy and Spain. T cells, B-cell-depleted T cells, or PBMCs provided the cDNA or gDNA that served as material.

In the original processing: Amplified reference gene primers provided the basis for estimating nucleated cell counts. Sequencing used immunoSEQ multiplex PCR; TCRdb keeps in-frame clones, though not all of them. Clone size and the V and J calls come from that table; the DNA yielded D and trimming. Here the sample spans 200,000 or so clones, over 75% being singletons. This CDR3 region has 15 residues. J lost 0 bases, V lost 7 bases, and 7 bases had no gene match. Germline lookup yields CDR1 MNHEY and CDR2 SVGEGT. Sequenced: peripheral blood. The receptor's source is a man aged 35 to 55 with active or convalescent COVID-19. The chain links TRBV6-2 or TRBV6-3 to TRBJ2-3; 7 nucleotides match TRBD1. CDR3 loop: CASTPGQRSTDTQYF. CDR3 sequence (DNA): TGTGCCAGCACCCCGGGACAGAGGAGCACAGATACGCAGTATTTT.